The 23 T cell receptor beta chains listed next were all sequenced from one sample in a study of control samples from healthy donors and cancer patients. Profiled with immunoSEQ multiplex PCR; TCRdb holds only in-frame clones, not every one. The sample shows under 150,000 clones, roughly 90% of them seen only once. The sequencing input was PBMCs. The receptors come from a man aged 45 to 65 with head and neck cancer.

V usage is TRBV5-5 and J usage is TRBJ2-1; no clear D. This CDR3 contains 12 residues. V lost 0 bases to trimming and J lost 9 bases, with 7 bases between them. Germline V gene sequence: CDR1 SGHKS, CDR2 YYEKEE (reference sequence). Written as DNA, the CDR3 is TGTGCCAGCAGCTTGGTTGGAGTTGAGCAGTTCTTC. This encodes CASSLVGVEQFF.

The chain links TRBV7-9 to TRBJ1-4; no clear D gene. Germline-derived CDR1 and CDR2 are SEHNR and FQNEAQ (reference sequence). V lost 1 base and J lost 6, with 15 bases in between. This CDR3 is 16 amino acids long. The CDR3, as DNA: TGTGCCAGCAGCTTAGGAGGGCGGGGAGGGTATGAAAAACTGTTTTTT. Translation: CASSLGGRGGYEKLFF.

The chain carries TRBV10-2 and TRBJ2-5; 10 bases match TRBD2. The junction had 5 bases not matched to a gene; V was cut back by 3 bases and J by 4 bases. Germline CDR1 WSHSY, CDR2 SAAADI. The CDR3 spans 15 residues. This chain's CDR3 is CASSEKGLARETQYF. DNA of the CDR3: TGCGCCAGCAGTGAAAAGGGACTAGCGAGAGAGACCCAGTACTTC.

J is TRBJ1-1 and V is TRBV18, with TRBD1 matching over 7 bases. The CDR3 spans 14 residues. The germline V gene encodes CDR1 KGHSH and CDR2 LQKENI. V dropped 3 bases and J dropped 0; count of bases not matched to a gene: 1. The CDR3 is CASSPGQVNTEAFF. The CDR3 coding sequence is TGTGCCAGCTCACCTGGACAGGTGAACACTGAAGCTTTCTTT.

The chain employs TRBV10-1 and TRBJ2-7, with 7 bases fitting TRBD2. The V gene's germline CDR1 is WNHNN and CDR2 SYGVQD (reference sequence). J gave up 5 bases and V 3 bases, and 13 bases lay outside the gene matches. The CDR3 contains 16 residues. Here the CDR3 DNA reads TGCGCCAGCAGTGACCCGAGTGGGGAGGGCCACGACGAGCAGTACTTC. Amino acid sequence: CASSDPSGEGHDEQYF.

In DNA, the CDR3 is TGTGCCAGCAGTGAGGGACAGGGGGCAGGAGAAAAACTGTTTTTT. Translated: CASSEGQGAGEKLFF. The chain combines TRBV27 with TRBJ1-4; 12 nucleotides align to TRBD1. V lost 5 bases and J lost 8; bases outside the gene matches: 6. CDR3 length: 15 amino acids. Germline CDR1 is MNHEY and CDR2 is SMNVEV (reference sequence).

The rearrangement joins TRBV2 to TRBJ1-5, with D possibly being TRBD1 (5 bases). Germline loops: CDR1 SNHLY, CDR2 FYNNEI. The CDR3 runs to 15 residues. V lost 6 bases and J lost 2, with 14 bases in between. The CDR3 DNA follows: TGTGCCAGCAGCCCTAAAGACAGACGCAATCAGCCCCAGCATTTT. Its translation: CASSPKDRRNQPQHF.

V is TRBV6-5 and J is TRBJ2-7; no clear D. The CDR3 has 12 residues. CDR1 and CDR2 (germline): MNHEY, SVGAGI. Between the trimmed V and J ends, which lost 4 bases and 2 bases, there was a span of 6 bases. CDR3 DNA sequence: TGTGCCAGCAGTTCCCCGACCTACGAGCAGTACTTC. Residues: CASSSPTYEQYF.

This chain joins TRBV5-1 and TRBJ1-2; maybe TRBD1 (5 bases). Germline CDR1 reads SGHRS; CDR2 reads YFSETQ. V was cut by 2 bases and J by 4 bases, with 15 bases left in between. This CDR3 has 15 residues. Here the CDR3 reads CASSFGDLRTYGYTF. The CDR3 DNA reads TGCGCCAGCAGCTTCGGGGACCTTCGCACCTATGGCTACACCTTC.

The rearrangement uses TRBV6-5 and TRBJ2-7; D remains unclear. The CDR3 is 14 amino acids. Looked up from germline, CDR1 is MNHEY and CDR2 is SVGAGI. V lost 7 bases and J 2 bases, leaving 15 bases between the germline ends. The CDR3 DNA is TGTGCCAGCAACCCCAGAGCTGCGACCTACGAGCAGTACTTC. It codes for CASNPRAATYEQYF.

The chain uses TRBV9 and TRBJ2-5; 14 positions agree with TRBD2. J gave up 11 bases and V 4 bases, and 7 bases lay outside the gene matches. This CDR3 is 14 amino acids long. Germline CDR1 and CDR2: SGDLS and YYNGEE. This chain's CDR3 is CASSPGLAGVVQYF. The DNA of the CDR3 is TGTGCCAGCAGCCCGGGACTAGCGGGAGTCGTACAGTACTTC.

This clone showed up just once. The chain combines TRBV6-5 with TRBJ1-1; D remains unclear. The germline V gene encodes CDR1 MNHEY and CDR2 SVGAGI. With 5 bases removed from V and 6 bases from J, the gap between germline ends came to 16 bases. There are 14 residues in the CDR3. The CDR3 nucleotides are TGTGCCAGCAGTACCCCAGAGGGTCCAGCTGAAGCTTTCTTT. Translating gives CASSTPEGPAEAFF.

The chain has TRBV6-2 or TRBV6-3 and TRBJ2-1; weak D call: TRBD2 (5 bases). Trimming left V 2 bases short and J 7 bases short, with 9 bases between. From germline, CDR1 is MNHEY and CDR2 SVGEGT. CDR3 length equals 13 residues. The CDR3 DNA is TGTGCCAGCAGTTACCTGGGGAGAAATGAGCAGTTCTTC. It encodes CASSYLGRNEQFF.

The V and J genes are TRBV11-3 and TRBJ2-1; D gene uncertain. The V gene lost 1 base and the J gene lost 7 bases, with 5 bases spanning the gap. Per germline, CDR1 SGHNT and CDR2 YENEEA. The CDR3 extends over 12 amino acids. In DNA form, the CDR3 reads TGTGCCAGCAGCTTAGGAAAAAATGAGCAGTTCTTC. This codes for CASSLGKNEQFF. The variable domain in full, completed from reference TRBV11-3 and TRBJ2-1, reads EAGVVQSPRYKIIEKKQPVAFWCNPISGHNTLYWYLQNLGQGPELLIRYENEEAVDDSQLPKDRFSAERLKGVDSTLKIQPAELGDSAVYLCASSLGKNEQFFGPGTRLTVL.

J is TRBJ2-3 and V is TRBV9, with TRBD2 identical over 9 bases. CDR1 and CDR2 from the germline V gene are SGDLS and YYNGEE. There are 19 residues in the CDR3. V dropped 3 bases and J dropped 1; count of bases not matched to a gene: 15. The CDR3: CASSASSGGSGGRTDTQYF. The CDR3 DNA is TGTGCCAGCAGCGCCTCTTCGGGGGGAAGCGGGGGGCGCACAGATACGCAGTATTTT.

CDR3 sequence (DNA): TGTGCCAGCAGCCTTGGACAGGGGGCAGGTGGGGCCAACGTCCTGACTTTC. This sequence encodes CASSLGQGAGGANVLTF. The V call is TRBV5-4, the J call TRBJ2-6, with 11 bases that match TRBD1. V lost 4 bases, J lost 3 bases, and 6 bases stayed unmatched. Germline CDR1 and CDR2: SGHNT and YYREEE (reference sequence). The CDR3 spans 17 residues.

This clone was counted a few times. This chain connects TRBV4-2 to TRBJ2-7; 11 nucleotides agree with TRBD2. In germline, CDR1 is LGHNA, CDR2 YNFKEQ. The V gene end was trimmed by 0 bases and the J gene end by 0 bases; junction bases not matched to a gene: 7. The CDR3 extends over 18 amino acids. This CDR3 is CASSQDRSTSGTSYEQYF. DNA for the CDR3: TGTGCCAGCAGCCAAGATCGGTCGACTAGCGGGACCTCCTACGAGCAGTACTTC.

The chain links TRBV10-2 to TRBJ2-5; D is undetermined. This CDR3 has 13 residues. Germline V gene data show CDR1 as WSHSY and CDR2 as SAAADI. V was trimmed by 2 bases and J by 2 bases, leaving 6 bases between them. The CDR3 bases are TGCGCCAGCAGTGAGACACCGCAAGAGACCCAGTACTTC. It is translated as CASSETPQETQYF.

The CDR3 DNA is TGTGCCAGCAGTTTATCGAGGGGGCCTAACTATGGCTACACCTTC. It translates to CASSLSRGPNYGYTF. This chain joins TRBV27 and TRBJ1-2, with TRBD1 identical over 7 bases. Germline trimming cut 0 bases from V and 0 bases from J; bases unmatched to any gene: 1. Germline V gene data show CDR1 as MNHEY and CDR2 as SMNVEV (reference sequence). The CDR3 is 15 residues long.

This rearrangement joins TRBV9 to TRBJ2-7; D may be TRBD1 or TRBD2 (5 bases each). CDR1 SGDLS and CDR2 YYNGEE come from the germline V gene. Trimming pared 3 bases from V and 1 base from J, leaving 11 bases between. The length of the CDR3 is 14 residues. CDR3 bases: TGTGCCAGCAGCGCCTGGGACGGTTCCTACGAGCAGTACTTC. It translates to CASSAWDGSYEQYF.

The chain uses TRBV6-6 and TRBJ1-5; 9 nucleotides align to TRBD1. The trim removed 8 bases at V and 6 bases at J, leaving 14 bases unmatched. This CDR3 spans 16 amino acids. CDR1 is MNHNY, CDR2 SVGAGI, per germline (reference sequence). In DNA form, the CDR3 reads TGTGCCAGCGCACGAACGGGACAGGGAGAGGGTCAGCCCCAGCATTTT. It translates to CASARTGQGEGQPQHF.

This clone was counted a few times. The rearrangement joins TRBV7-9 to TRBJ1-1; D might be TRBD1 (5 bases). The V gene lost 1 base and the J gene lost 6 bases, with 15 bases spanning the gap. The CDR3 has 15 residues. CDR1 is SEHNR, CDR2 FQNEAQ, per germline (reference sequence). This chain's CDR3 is CASSLVKVSGPEAFF. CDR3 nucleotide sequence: TGTGCCAGCAGCTTAGTGAAGGTTTCGGGACCTGAAGCTTTCTTT.

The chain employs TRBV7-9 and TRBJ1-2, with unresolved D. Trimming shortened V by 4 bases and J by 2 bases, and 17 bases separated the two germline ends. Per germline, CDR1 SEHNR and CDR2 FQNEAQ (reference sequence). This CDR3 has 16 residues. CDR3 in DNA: TGTGCCAGCAGCTCCTCAGCTGTAGGGTACAACTATGGCTACACCTTC. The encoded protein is CASSSSAVGYNYGYTF.